The rows below give T cell receptor beta chains drawn from one sample of a study of blood T cell repertoires in COVID-19. The repertoire was sequenced with immunoSEQ multiplex PCR; TCRdb's copy has only in-frame clones and lacks some. The sample shows approximately 220,000 clones, roughly 90% of them seen only once. What was sequenced was PBMCs or T cells enriched from blood (not recorded which). The receptors come from a man aged 25 to 40 who had been exposed to COVID-19. Each CDR3 is given with its conserved first and last residue.

cdr3_aa | v_call
CASSLGLGQGTDTQYF | TRBV5-1
CAWSLGGKEKLFF | TRBV30
CASRRGSGGVQETQYF | TRBV2
CASSPSGGRNTEAFF | TRBV18
CASSTNRVLDYGYTF | TRBV19
CASSVAPEGTGRSPLHF | TRBV9
CASQDRGGIYGYTF | TRBV19
CASSKPGGRITEAFF | TRBV21-1
CASSEDREAAYEQYF | TRBV2
CASSFPARQGGTEAFF | TRBV7-9
CATSDATWGQGAAGELFF | TRBV24-1
CAWSVKPGQGFDTIYF | TRBV30
CASRLGPYTQYF | TRBV3-1/TRBV3-2
CASSPVQGGEQFF | TRBV18
CASSLGSNRIQETQYF | TRBV7-9
CASSLTRSEQYF | TRBV7-2
CASSLDPGQGNYGYTF | TRBV7-9
CAGGGSSSGELFF | TRBV2
CASSQVSGGTDTQYF | TRBV4-2
CASSLGQGQPQHF | TRBV18
CASSQLGAGNTDTQYF | TRBV6-2/TRBV6-3
CASSLGPIGQDEKLFF | TRBV7-2
CAAQAEDSPLHF | TRBV10-3
CASSERDSNQPQHF | TRBV18
CASKDRVSSPLHF | TRBV27
CASSPPGGAYEQYF | TRBV19
CASSLQPSGANTDTQYF | TRBV4-1
CASSLRTSGGGTDTQYF | TRBV7-2
CASSLAGGNTGELFF | TRBV7-2
CASSLYRRTMDTEAFF | TRBV18
CASSRGDLDTQYF | TRBV3-1/TRBV3-2
CASNVGTGKEDEQFF | TRBV2
CASSPPGSYYEQYF | TRBV9
CASRNRASYNEQFF | TRBV6-5
CAWRTAYNSPLHF | TRBV30
CASSVGGGHLNEQYF | TRBV2
CASSLSGQTQYF | TRBV12-3/TRBV12-4
CASSFGVDKGQETQYF | TRBV12-1
CASSIDPLSRDRLIYSNQPQHF | TRBV19
CSGRTGGTMNTGELFF | TRBV29-1
CATSRRTGGDEKLFF | TRBV15
CASSPDRAPSGNTIYF | TRBV18
CASSLSTGSGEQFF | TRBV5-1
CATLFLAGVYYEQYF | TRBV2
CASSPGNQPQHF | TRBV7-2
CASSYSPGGVNEQFF | TRBV6-2/TRBV6-3
CASSQGPFNGYTF | TRBV4-1
CASSEGRNTEAFF | TRBV2